Listed below are T cell receptor beta chains from one sample, sequenced in a study of cytomegalovirus exposure and HLA in healthy donors. TCRdb keeps only in-frame clones here, not all; method: immunoSEQ multiplex PCR. The data contain about 210,000 clones, roughly 85% of them singletons. The sequenced sample consisted of PBMCs. The receptors here all came from a male donor in good health and CMV-seronegative. CDR3s leave out the opening cysteine and the closing phenylalanine or tryptophan. Fields, in order: D gene, J gene, V gene, clone size, CDR3 protein. D genes are given only for firm matches. A clone size is listed for some rows: how often the clone was seen (once, few, many), or a class if it is expanded.

TRBD1	TRBJ1-1	TRBV7-2	-	ASSLNAGGSTEAF
-	TRBJ2-5	TRBV21-1	-	ASSKGRGAGETQY
-	TRBJ2-7	TRBV5-1	-	ASSLGDRTYEQY
-	TRBJ2-1	TRBV6-4	many	ASSDGPYNEQF
TRBD1	TRBJ2-3	TRBV2	-	ASSIGTGATDTQY
-	TRBJ2-1	TRBV7-2	-	ASSSGITVL
TRBD1	TRBJ1-1	TRBV7-6	-	ASSSPGGTYTEAF
-	TRBJ1-1	TRBV27	-	ASSYNRREEAF
-	TRBJ1-2	TRBV18	-	ASSPSGDGYT
TRBD2	TRBJ2-1	TRBV19	few	ASSTEGLSYNEQF
-	TRBJ1-5	TRBV30	-	AWARKGGDQPQH
-	TRBJ1-1	TRBV29-1	-	SVEARETEAF